The next 24 T cell receptor beta chains were all read from a single sample in a study of low-dose radiotherapy and immunotherapy resistance in tumors. TRAV and TRBV primers primed cDNA for both TCRalpha and TCRbeta. Using a constant-region primer together with a V-primer adapter, TCRs were subjected to 20 PCR cycles of amplification. Each CDR3 protein gets one entry after TCRdb re-called the reads with MiXCR. The sample holds 85,000 to 100,000 distinct CDR3 sequences, more than 8.5% seen once. As to time point: before trial treatment. Material: PBMCs, obtained before treatment. These receptors originate from a male donor with prostate cancer.

This clonotype was seen ten or more times. V is TRBV12-3 or TRBV12-4 and J is TRBJ1-3; maybe TRBD1 (6 bases). The CDR3 has 17 amino acids. Trimming removed 3 bases from V and 0 bases from J, with 15 bases in between. The CDR3: CASSFPGAGPSGNTIYF. The CDR3 DNA reads TGTGCCAGCAGTTTCCCAGGGGCAGGGCCCTCTGGAAACACCATATATTTT.

This clonotype was counted ten times or more. CDR3 sequence reads: CASSKAPGSGNQPQHF. In DNA form, the CDR3 reads TGTGCCAGCAGCAAAGCCCCAGGGTCAGGGAATCAGCCCCAGCATTTT. The V call is TRBV27, the J call TRBJ1-5, with TRBD1 as a possible D gene (5 bases). Germline CDR1 is MNHEY and CDR2 is SMNVEV (reference sequence). The CDR3 extends over 16 amino acids. Trimming removed 6 bases from V and 4 bases from J, with 19 bases in between.

This clonotype was seen ten or more times. The chain uses TRBV5-6 and TRBJ2-1, with 14 bases aligning to TRBD2. This CDR3 region has 17 residues. The germline gives CDR1 SGHDT, CDR2 YYEEEE. V lost 1 base, J lost 8 bases, and 8 bases stayed unmatched. The CDR3 loop is CASSLTGTSGSFDEQFF. Here the CDR3 DNA reads TGTGCCAGCAGCTTGACCGGGACTAGCGGGAGTTTTGATGAGCAGTTCTTC.

By share, this clonotype counts as medium-sized. CDR3 coding DNA: TGTGCCAGCAGTCTGGGGGGAGGCCGGGAGACCCAGTACTTC. Protein sequence: CASSLGGGRETQYF. The chain joins TRBV7-2 to TRBJ2-5; D is perhaps TRBD2 (6 bases). This CDR3 has 14 residues. V was trimmed by 6 bases and J by 5 bases, leaving 16 bases between them. Germline V gene sequence: CDR1 SGHTA, CDR2 FQGNSA.

In its sample, this clonotype was seen many times. CDR3 amino acids: CASRASAVGELFF. The CDR3 bases are TGTGCCAGTCGGGCCTCCGCGGTCGGGGAGCTGTTTTTT. The chain joins TRBV18 to TRBJ2-2, with unresolved D. CDR1 and CDR2 (germline): KGHSH, LQKENI. The CDR3 has 13 residues. Trimming shortened V by 9 bases and J by 7 bases, and 15 bases separated the two germline ends.

This clonotype was observed at least ten times. The chain recombines TRBV28 with TRBJ1-4; 9 nucleotides align to TRBD1. The CDR3 contains 14 residues. Germline trimming cut 5 bases from V and 8 bases from J; bases unmatched to any gene: 6. The germline gives CDR1 MDHEN, CDR2 SYDVKM. CDR3 protein: CASSLTGGAEKLFF. CDR3 DNA sequence: TGTGCCAGCAGTCTGACAGGGGGGGCGGAAAAACTGTTTTTT.

This sequence joins TRBV28 and TRBJ2-7, with D unresolved. There are 12 residues in the CDR3. Germline values: CDR1 MDHEN, CDR2 SYDVKM. Deletions cut 5 bases from V and 4 bases from J, with 9 bases between. This CDR3 is CASSRTRYEQYF. The DNA for the CDR3 is TGTGCCAGCAGTCGGACGCGGTACGAGCAGTACTTC.

This clonotype occurred many times. The chain links TRBV28 to TRBJ1-1; D might be TRBD1 (5 bases). CDR1 is MDHEN and CDR2 is SYDVKM in the germline V gene. The CDR3 covers 16 residues. Trimming took 4 bases from V and 4 from J, leaving 19 bases between them. The CDR3 nucleotides read TGTGCCAGCAGTTCGTGGGGGGAGCCCTCTGGCACTGAAGCTTTCTTT. This codes for CASSSWGEPSGTEAFF.

This clonotype has ten or more counts. The chain links TRBV7-2 to TRBJ1-1, with D uncertain. Germline CDR1 SGHTA, CDR2 FQGNSA. The CDR3 runs 13 residues. V lost 5 bases, J lost 7 bases, and 14 bases lay in between. The CDR3 region is CASSQTNIFEAFF. As DNA, the CDR3 is TGTGCCAGCAGCCAAACTAATATCTTTGAAGCTTTCTTT.

There are many counts of this clonotype. The chain combines TRBV30 with TRBJ2-5, with D possibly being TRBD2 (6 bases). The V gene lost 0 bases and the J gene lost 2 bases, with 13 bases spanning the gap. Germline V lookup: CDR1 GTSNPN, CDR2 SVGIG (reference sequence). The CDR3 length is 15 residues. CDR3 DNA sequence: TGTGCCTGGAGTGTACAGGCAGGGAGGCAAGAGACCCAGTACTTC. Protein: CAWSVQAGRQETQYF.

Notes on this clonotype: This likely reflects a read error, since a far larger clone is one base away. V gene TRBV5-1 combines with J gene TRBJ2-7; 10 bases fit TRBD2. The junction had 16 bases not matched to a gene; V was cut back by 0 bases and J by 7 bases. CDR3 length: 18 residues. The V gene's germline CDR1 is SGHRS and CDR2 YFSETQ. CDR3 sequence reads: CASSLDPLLAGGDNEQYF. CDR3 bases: TGCGCCAGCAGCTTGGATCCCCTCTTAGCGGGGGGAGACAATGAGCAGTACTTC.

At least ten counts were recorded for this clonotype. J is TRBJ1-5 and V is TRBV29-1; D remains ambiguous. There are 14 residues in the CDR3. Between the trimmed V and J ends, which lost 3 bases and 2 bases, there was a span of 11 bases. Germline lookup yields CDR1 SQVTM and CDR2 ANQGSEA. CDR3 sequence (DNA): TGCAGCGTTGAGGCAGGCAGCGGCAATCAGCCCCAGCATTTT. It is translated as CSVEAGSGNQPQHF.

This clonotype has at least ten counts. The chain couples TRBV29-1 to TRBJ2-3; D not certain. The V gene's germline CDR1 is SQVTM and CDR2 ANQGSEA. This CDR3 is built from 10 residues. V was cut by 5 bases and J by 8 bases, with 8 bases left in between. Here the CDR3 reads CSVRASTQYF. The CDR3 DNA reads as TGCAGCGTTCGCGCTAGTACGCAGTATTTT.

This clonotype was seen many times. The rearrangement links TRBV18 to TRBJ2-2; 10 bases agree with TRBD2. CDR1 KGHSH and CDR2 LQKENI come from the germline V gene. CDR3 size: 17 residues. V dropped 3 bases and J dropped 0; count of bases not matched to a gene: 4. The CDR3 loop is CASSPMTSGSNTGELFF. DNA for the CDR3: TGTGCCAGCTCACCTATGACTAGCGGGTCGAACACCGGGGAGCTGTTTTTT.

This clonotype was counted ten times or more. The gene calls are TRBV30 and TRBJ1-5; possible D gene TRBD1, 5 bases. Trimming pared 3 bases from V and 9 bases from J, leaving 18 bases between. This CDR3 comprises 14 residues. Germline V lookup: CDR1 GTSNPN, CDR2 SVGIG (reference sequence). This CDR3 reads CAWSRTGLQRPQHF. The CDR3 DNA reads as TGTGCCTGGAGCAGAACGGGACTCCAACGGCCCCAGCATTTT.

This clonotype came up many times. The chain joins TRBV2 to TRBJ2-7, with D possibly being TRBD1 (6 bases). Per germline, CDR1 SNHLY and CDR2 FYNNEI. This CDR3 is built from 19 residues. V was clipped by 1 base and J by 1 base, with 23 bases between them. The CDR3 DNA sequence: TGTGCCAGCAGTGAAGATTCACAGGGAGTACTCCGGTCTTCCTACGAGCAGTACTTC. Amino acid sequence: CASSEDSQGVLRSSYEQYF.

Many counts were recorded for this clonotype. This CDR3 is CASSYTGPYNEQFF. CDR3 bases: TGTGCCAGCAGTTATACTGGCCCGTACAATGAGCAGTTCTTC. The V gene is TRBV6-2 or TRBV6-3, the J gene TRBJ2-1; D not resolved. The CDR3 has 14 amino acids. Trimming pared 3 bases from V and 4 bases from J, leaving 10 bases between. Germline lookup yields CDR1 MNHEY and CDR2 SVGEGT.

Many counts were recorded for this clonotype. CDR3 DNA: TGTGCCAGCAGCTTCGGCCCATTACTAGCGGGGGCCTACGAGCAGTACTTC. Amino acids: CASSFGPLLAGAYEQYF. The gene calls are TRBV7-2 and TRBJ2-7, with TRBD2 matching 11 bases. CDR1 and CDR2 from the germline V gene are SGHTA and FQGNSA. Unmatched junction bases numbered 9, after V lost 3 bases and J lost 2 bases. CDR3 length equals 17 residues.

This clonotype was found many times. V and J are TRBV7-2 and TRBJ2-2; TRBD2 matches at 9 bases. Germline CDR1 reads SGHTA; CDR2 reads FQGNSA. This CDR3 region has 15 residues. Trimming cost V 4 bases and J 6 bases; bases outside gene matches: 6. In DNA, the CDR3 is TGTGCCAGCAGCTCCTCCCGACTAGCGGCCGGGGAGCTGTTTTTT. Translated: CASSSSRLAAGELFF.

This clonotype was recorded at least ten times. This chain uses TRBV19 with TRBJ2-2; TRBD1 matches 7 bases. The V gene's germline CDR1 is LNHDA and CDR2 SQIVND (reference sequence). V was clipped by 6 bases and J by 5 bases; unmatched bases: 6. The CDR3 sequence is 14 residues long. The CDR3 is CASRQTGVTGELFF. CDR3 bases: TGTGCCAGTAGGCAAACAGGGGTGACCGGGGAGCTGTTTTTT. Drawing the rest from reference TRBV19 and TRBJ2-2, the complete variable domain is DGGITQSPKYLFRKEGQNVTLSCEQNLNHDAMYWYRQDPGQGLRLIYYSQIVNDFQKGDIAEGYSVSREKKESFPLTVTSAQKNPTAFYLCASRQTGVTGELFFGEGSRLTVL.

This clonotype was found many times. The chain links TRBV5-1 to TRBJ2-7; 8 positions agree with TRBD2. Germline V lookup: CDR1 SGHRS, CDR2 YFSETQ. With 4 bases clipped from V and 0 bases from J, the junction kept 3 bases outside the gene matches. There are 14 residues in the CDR3. Here the CDR3 reads CASSTGTSSYEQYF. DNA for the CDR3: TGCGCCAGCAGCACCGGGACTAGCTCCTACGAGCAGTACTTC.

This clonotype occurred many times. This chain uses TRBV5-1 with TRBJ2-3; D gene ambiguous. CDR3 size: 15 residues. Germline V lookup: CDR1 SGHRS, CDR2 YFSETQ. Trimming shortened V by 4 bases and J by 0 bases, and 12 bases separated the two germline ends. CDR3 nucleotides: TGCGCCAGCAGCATATCCCGTCCTAGCACAGATACGCAGTATTTT. This codes for CASSISRPSTDTQYF.

This clonotype was observed many times. This chain joins TRBV6-5 and TRBJ2-7, with 14 bases aligning to TRBD2. The V and J ends lost 5 bases and 3 bases, in that order; junction bases with no gene match: 18. The CDR3 length is 20 residues. CDR1 and CDR2 from the germline V gene are MNHEY and SVGAGI. CDR3: CASSRNYHRLAGGLLYEQYF. DNA for the CDR3: TGTGCCAGCAGTCGAAACTACCATAGACTAGCGGGAGGGTTACTCTACGAGCAGTACTTC.

In the case of this clonotype: A read error is the likely source, as a far larger clone sits one nucleotide away. CDR3 in amino acids: CASSLQGNTEALF. In DNA, the CDR3 is TGTGCCAGCAGTTTACAGGGGAACACTGAAGCTCTCTTT. This chain connects TRBV6-6 to TRBJ1-1; the match to TRBD1 covers 7 bases. The CDR3 contains 13 residues. Germline values: CDR1 MNHNY, CDR2 SVGAGI (reference sequence).